This T cell receptor beta chain stems from a study of blood T cell repertoires in COVID-19. As for the study in general: Collection of acute and convalescent COVID-19 samples took place in the United States, Italy and Spain. From T cells, B-cell-depleted T cells, or PBMCs came the material, which was cDNA or gDNA.

In its sample, this clone was seen a few times. In the source study's methods: For nucleated cells, counts were estimated from reference gene primer amplification. Sequencing used immunoSEQ multiplex PCR; TCRdb keeps in-frame clones, though not all of them. D and trimming were read from the DNA, whereas the V and J calls and clone size are those reported in that table. The sample lists some 110,000 clones, about 80% seen once, with more than 3% in the top ten. Trimming cost V 6 bases and J 0 bases, with 5 bases left between them. Germline V gives CDR1 MDHEN, CDR2 SYDVKM. The CDR3 covers 13 residues. This chain links TRBV28 with TRBJ2-2; D uncertain. This TCR was sampled from a woman older than 75 with active or convalescent COVID-19. The material sequenced was peripheral blood. Here the CDR3 reads CASRSANTGELFF. CDR3 sequence (DNA): TGTGCCAGCAGATCCGCGAACACCGGGGAGCTGTTTTTT.